This T cell receptor (beta chain) was recovered during a study of cytomegalovirus exposure and HLA in healthy donors. About the study: Findings of an earlier analysis included roughly 120 million unique TCR beta sequences from 190 million or so T cells. The study's findings and limits: Being productive about 90% or about 30% of the time was typical of most TCR beta V segments in an earlier analysis. It was reported in a later analysis that an Asian-associated ancestry cluster showed fewer N-insertions than the approximately 670-donor mean. DRB1 showed the most TCR associations and HLA-C the fewest in a later analysis, as rates varied by HLA locus.

The PCR used 60 Vbeta and 13 Jbeta primers. Assay used: immunoSEQ multiplex PCR; TCRdb lists only in-frame clones, some missing. The sample has about 150,000 clones; around 72% are singletons. Points on this clone: Antigen unknown.

CDR1 and CDR2 from the germline V gene are MNHEY and SVGAGI. The V and J ends lost 0 bases and 6 bases respectively, with 14 bases between them. The CDR3 length is 15 residues. This clonotype was obtained from a woman aged 45-65 years in good health and CMV-seropositive. Material: PBMCs. The chain links TRBV6-5 to TRBJ1-2; a weak D match, TRBD1 (6 bases). The CDR3: CASSYSGGGVNGYTF. The CDR3, as DNA: TGTGCCAGCAGTTACTCCGGGGGGGGCGTTAATGGCTACACCTTC.